The rows below give T cell receptor beta chains drawn from one sample of a study of blood T cell repertoires in COVID-19. Here immunoSEQ multiplex PCR was the method, and the copy in TCRdb shows in-frame clones only, minus some. This sample has 250,000 or so clones, with roughly 88% found just once. Sequencing was done on a sample of peripheral blood. These TCRs come from a man older than 75 with acute or convalescent COVID-19. CDR3s include the opening cysteine and the closing phenylalanine or tryptophan. D genes are given only for firm matches. For some rows the clone size is stated as once, few or many, or as a class when expanded; others skip it.

>TRBV15|TRBJ1-2|.|.
CATSRDAVQGEGYTF
TGTGCCACCAGCAGGGATGCGGTACAGGGCGAAGGCTACACCTTC
>TRBV5-1|TRBJ2-7|.|.
CASSLGGGDNGEQYF
TGCGCCAGCAGCTTGGGAGGGGGAGACAATGGCGAGCAGTACTTC
>TRBV4-2|TRBJ1-4|.|.
CASSQVGLGGRAEKLFF
TGTGCCAGCAGCCAAGTGGGACTGGGTGGGAGGGCCGAAAAACTGTTTTTT
>TRBV4-2|TRBJ1-5|.|.
CASSQDVPPPNNQPQHF
TGTGCCAGCAGCCAAGATGTTCCCCCCCCAAACAATCAGCCCCAGCATTTT
>TRBV19|TRBJ2-1|.|.
CASTPRQGHNEQFF
TGTGCCAGTACCCCGAGGCAGGGCCACAATGAGCAGTTCTTC
>TRBV7-2|TRBJ2-2|.|.
CASSRRGGNTGELFF
TGTGCCAGCAGCCGTCGAGGGGGGAACACCGGGGAGCTGTTTTTT
>TRBV7-3|TRBJ2-2|.|.
CASSFETSGTGELFF
TGTGCCAGCAGCTTTGAGACTTCGGGGACCGGGGAGCTGTTTTTT
>TRBV7-9|TRBJ2-7|.|TRBD2
CASSHRLAGDEQYF
TGTGCCAGCAGCCACCGACTAGCGGGAGACGAGCAGTACTTC
>TRBV7-8|TRBJ2-2|.|.
CASSPRGANTGELFF
TGTGCCAGCAGCCCCAGGGGCGCGAACACCGGGGAGCTGTTTTTT
>TRBV28|TRBJ1-1|.|.
CASSLNLGARAEAFF
TGTGCCAGCAGTTTAAATCTGGGAGCGAGGGCTGAAGCTTTCTTT
>TRBV14|TRBJ2-3|.|.
CASSQDVGGLGDTQYF
TGTGCCAGCAGCCAAGATGTCGGGGGGCTTGGAGATACGCAGTATTTT
>TRBV6-5|TRBJ1-5|few|TRBD1
CASRGGQGGNQPQHF
TGTGCCAGCAGAGGGGGACAGGGAGGCAATCAGCCCCAGCATTTT
>TRBV7-8|TRBJ1-3|.|.
CASSPRGHSGNTIYF
TGTGCCAGCAGCCCCCGGGGTCACTCTGGAAACACCATATATTTT
>TRBV28|TRBJ1-4|.|TRBD1
CASSFRTGGAGEKLFF
TGTGCCAGCAGTTTCCGGACAGGGGGCGCGGGTGAAAAACTGTTTTTT
>TRBV6-5|TRBJ1-4|.|TRBD1
CASLTGGAGNEKLFF
TGTGCCAGCCTGACAGGGGGCGCCGGTAATGAAAAACTGTTTTTT
>TRBV7-6|TRBJ1-6|.|.
CASSQYPGNSPLHF
TGTGCCAGCAGCCAGTATCCAGGGAATTCACCCCTCCACTTT
>TRBV13|TRBJ2-1|.|.
CASSLYRGEQFF
TGTGCCAGCAGCCTTTACCGGGGGGAGCAGTTCTTC
>TRBV6-5|TRBJ2-3|.|.
CASSYPGSKDTQYF
TGTGCCAGCAGTTACCCCGGGTCGAAGGATACGCAGTATTTT
>TRBV3-1/TRBV3-2|TRBJ2-5|.|TRBD2
CASSHTAGGETQYF
TGTGCCAGCAGCCACACAGCGGGAGGGGAGACCCAGTACTTC
>TRBV6-2/TRBV6-3|TRBJ2-3|.|.
CASSYVTDTQYF
TGTGCCAGCAGTTACGTAACAGATACGCAGTATTTT
>TRBV15|TRBJ1-5|.|.
CATSRTRGYQPQHF
TGTGCCACCAGCAGGACCAGGGGTTATCAGCCCCAGCATTTT
>TRBV20-1|TRBJ2-3|.|TRBD2
CSALSGEAQYF
TGCAGTGCCCTCAGCGGGGAGGCGCAGTATTTT
>TRBV6-2/TRBV6-3|TRBJ2-3|.|.
CASSFDPGHRTDTQYF
TGTGCCAGCAGTTTCGATCCGGGACACCGCACAGATACGCAGTATTTT
>TRBV20-1|TRBJ1-1|.|.
CSARAGTEAFF
TGCAGTGCTAGGGCCGGGACTGAAGCTTTCTTT
>TRBV2|TRBJ1-5|.|.
CASTRIGQPQHF
TGTGCCAGCACTAGGATAGGCCAGCCCCAGCATTTT
>TRBV7-9|TRBJ2-3|.|TRBD2
CASSSLAGGRTDTQYF
TGTGCCAGCAGCTCACTAGCGGGAGGGAGGACAGATACGCAGTATTTT
>TRBV2|TRBJ1-2|.|TRBD1
CASSEGDRDYGYTF
TGTGCCAGCAGTGAAGGAGACAGGGACTATGGCTACACCTTC
>TRBV5-1|TRBJ2-3|.|.
CASSGAWEGDTQYF
TGCGCCAGCAGCGGGGCCTGGGAAGGGGATACGCAGTATTTT
>TRBV27|TRBJ2-5|.|.
CASSIRQPQETQYF
TGTGCCAGCAGTATTAGACAGCCGCAAGAGACCCAGTACTTC
>TRBV3-1/TRBV3-2|TRBJ1-5|.|.
CASSLKMGGPQHF
TGTGCCAGCAGCCTTAAGATGGGGGGGCCCCAGCATTTT
>TRBV2|TRBJ2-3|.|.
CASRVGNTQYF
TGTGCCAGCAGGGTGGGCAATACGCAGTATTTT
>TRBV7-2|TRBJ1-5|.|.
CASSLAGGGNQPQHF
TGTGCCAGCAGCTTAGCAGGGGGTGGAAATCAGCCCCAGCATTTT
>TRBV5-1|TRBJ2-3|.|TRBD1
CASSTGQVRTDTQYF
TGCGCCAGCAGCACCGGACAGGTCAGGACAGATACGCAGTATTTT
>TRBV19|TRBJ1-3|.|TRBD1
CASAATGSAFSGNTIYF
TGTGCCAGTGCTGCGACAGGGTCAGCCTTCTCTGGAAACACCATATATTTT
>TRBV2|TRBJ1-2|once|.
CASTREAGVNYGYTF
TGTGCCAGCACCCGGGAGGCAGGGGTTAACTATGGCTACACCTTC
>TRBV3-1/TRBV3-2|TRBJ1-1|.|.
CASSQLPDMNTEAFF
TGTGCCAGCAGCCAACTGCCAGATATGAACACTGAAGCTTTCTTT
>TRBV25-1|TRBJ2-5|.|.
CASSEGGLGDQETQYF
TGTGCCAGCAGTGAAGGAGGGTTGGGGGACCAAGAGACCCAGTACTTC
>TRBV18|TRBJ2-3|.|.
CASSQPRGRVRDTQYF
TGTGCCAGCTCACAGCCCCGGGGAAGGGTAAGAGATACGCAGTATTTT
>TRBV9|TRBJ2-2|.|.
CASSVWQAPNTGELFF
TGTGCCAGCAGCGTATGGCAGGCCCCGAACACCGGGGAGCTGTTTTTT
>TRBV6-5|TRBJ1-3|few|.
CASSPTGFIGNTIYF
TGTGCCAGCAGTCCTACAGGGTTCATCGGAAACACCATATATTTT
>TRBV2|TRBJ2-5|.|TRBD1
CASRVGDRGTETQYF
TGTGCCAGCAGAGTGGGGGACAGGGGGACAGAGACCCAGTACTTC
>TRBV4-2|TRBJ2-2|few|.
CASSQGGVTGELFF
TGTGCCAGCAGCCAAGGGGGAGTCACCGGGGAGCTGTTTTTT
>TRBV28|TRBJ1-1|once|.
CASRGGPLGDTEAFF
TGTGCCAGCAGGGGCGGGCCCCTTGGGGACACTGAAGCTTTCTTT
>TRBV5-1|TRBJ1-2|.|.
CASSLEGVADGYTF
TGCGCCAGCAGCTTGGAGGGGGTTGCGGATGGCTACACCTTC
>TRBV6-2/TRBV6-3|TRBJ2-5|.|TRBD2
CASSYPGLAPDRTQYF
TGTGCCAGCAGTTACCCGGGACTAGCGCCCGATAGGACCCAGTACTTC
>TRBV6-1|TRBJ2-1|.|.
CASSEVQRDNNEQFF
TGTGCCAGCAGTGAAGTCCAGCGGGACAACAATGAGCAGTTCTTC
>TRBV5-6|TRBJ1-4|.|.
CASSLRTTEKLFF
TGTGCCAGCAGCTTGCGGACTACTGAAAAACTGTTTTTT
>TRBV4-2|TRBJ1-6|.|.
CASSQDSNRLSPLHF
TGTGCCAGCAGCCAAGATAGCAATAGGTTGTCACCCCTCCACTTT
>TRBV24-1|TRBJ2-2|.|TRBD1
CATATGGTGELFF
TGTGCCACCGCGACAGGGGGCACCGGGGAGCTGTTTTTT
>TRBV5-4|TRBJ1-2|.|TRBD1
CASSQITGQLDGYTF
TGTGCCAGCAGCCAAATAACGGGACAGCTTGATGGCTACACCTTC